The T cell receptor (beta chain) described here comes from a study of blood T cells in healthy people across ages. Together with a sample-barcoded 5' primer, a J-beta primer mix was included in a second PCR lasting about 7 to 12 cycles. Each cDNA molecule was tagged by a template-switch adaptor with 12 random nucleotides. TCRdb redid the calling of the 5' RACE reads with MiXCR, one entry per CDR3 protein. The repertoire has 1.5 million to 2 million distinct CDR3 sequences, around 48% of them found once; the top ten carry over 2%. The germline V gene encodes CDR1 SEHNR and CDR2 FQNEAQ (reference sequence). This CDR3 region has 16 residues. The germline V and J ends were trimmed by 3 bases and 3 bases, with 16 bases remaining between them. General study findings and limits: Unsorted PBMCs blocked a conclusive comparison of naive and antigen-experienced cells. Samples with more naive T cells showed higher observed beta diversity.

Comments on this clonotype: What it binds is not known.

This chain links TRBV7-9 with TRBJ2-3, with D possibly TRBD1 on 5 matching bases. Sequenced: blood. This TCR derives from a woman aged 40-49 years in good health. CDR3 in amino acids: CASSFGTGSRTDTQYF. CDR3 nucleotides: TGTGCCAGCAGCTTTGGCACAGGAAGCCGAACAGATACGCAGTATTTT.